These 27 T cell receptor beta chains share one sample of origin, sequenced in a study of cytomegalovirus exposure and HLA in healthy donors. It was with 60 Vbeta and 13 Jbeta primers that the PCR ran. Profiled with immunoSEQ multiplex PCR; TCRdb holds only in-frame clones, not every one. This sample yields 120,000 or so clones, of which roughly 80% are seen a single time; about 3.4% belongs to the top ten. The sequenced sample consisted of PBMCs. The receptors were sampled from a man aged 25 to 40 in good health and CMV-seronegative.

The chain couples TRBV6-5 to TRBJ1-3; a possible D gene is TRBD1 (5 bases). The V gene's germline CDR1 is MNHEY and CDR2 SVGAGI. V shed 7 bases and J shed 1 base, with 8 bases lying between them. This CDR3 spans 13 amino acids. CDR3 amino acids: CASNQGSGNTIYF. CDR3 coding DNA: TGTGCCAGCAATCAGGGTTCTGGAAACACCATATATTTT.

The CDR3 sequence is CASSTKDRGGTQYF. The CDR3 DNA reads as TGTGCCAGCAGCACGAAGGACAGGGGAGGTACGCAGTATTTT. This chain uses TRBV7-9 with TRBJ2-3, with 9 positions matching TRBD1. CDR1 is SEHNR and CDR2 is FQNEAQ in the germline V gene (reference sequence). CDR3 length equals 14 residues. The V segment lost 5 bases and the J segment 8 bases; nucleotides outside the gene matches: 8.

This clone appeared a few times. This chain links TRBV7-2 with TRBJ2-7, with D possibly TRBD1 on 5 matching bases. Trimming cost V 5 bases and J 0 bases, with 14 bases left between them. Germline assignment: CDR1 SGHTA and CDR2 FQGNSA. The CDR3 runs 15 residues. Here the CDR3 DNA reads TGTGCCAGCAGCCCACAGGCGTGGAGCTCCTACGAGCAGTACTTC. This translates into CASSPQAWSSYEQYF.

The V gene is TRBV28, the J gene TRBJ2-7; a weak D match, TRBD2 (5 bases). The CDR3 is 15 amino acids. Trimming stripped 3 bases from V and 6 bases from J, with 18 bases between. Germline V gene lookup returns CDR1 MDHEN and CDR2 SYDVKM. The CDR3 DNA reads TGTGCCAGCAGTTTTAAGGTGATAGCGAGGCGCGAGCAGTACTTC. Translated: CASSFKVIARREQYF.

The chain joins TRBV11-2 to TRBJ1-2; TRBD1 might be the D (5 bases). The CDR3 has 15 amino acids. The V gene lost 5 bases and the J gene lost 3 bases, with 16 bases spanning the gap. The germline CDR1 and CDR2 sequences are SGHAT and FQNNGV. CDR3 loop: CASSPEEGLDYGYTF. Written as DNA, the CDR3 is TGTGCCAGCAGCCCGGAGGAGGGGCTTGACTATGGCTACACCTTC.

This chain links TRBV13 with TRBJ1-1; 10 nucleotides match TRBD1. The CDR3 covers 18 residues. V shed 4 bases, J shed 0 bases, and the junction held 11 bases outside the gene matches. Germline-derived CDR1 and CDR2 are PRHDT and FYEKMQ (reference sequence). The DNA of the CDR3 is TGTGCCAGCAGCTATCGACTGACAGGGGGCCTCCTGAACACTGAAGCTTTCTTT. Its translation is CASSYRLTGGLLNTEAFF. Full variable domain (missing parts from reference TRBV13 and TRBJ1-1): AAGVIQSPRHLIKEKRETATLKCYPIPRHDTVYWYQQGPGQDPQFLISFYEKMQSDKGSIPDRFSAQQFSDYHSELNMSSLELGDSALYFCASSYRLTGGLLNTEAFFGQGTRLTVV.

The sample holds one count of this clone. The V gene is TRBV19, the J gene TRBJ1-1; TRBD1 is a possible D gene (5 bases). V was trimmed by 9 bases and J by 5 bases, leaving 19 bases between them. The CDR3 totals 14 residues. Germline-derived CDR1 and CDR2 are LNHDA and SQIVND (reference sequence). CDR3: CASTPEWGETEAFF. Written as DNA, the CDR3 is TGTGCCAGCACACCGGAGTGGGGGGAAACTGAAGCTTTCTTT.

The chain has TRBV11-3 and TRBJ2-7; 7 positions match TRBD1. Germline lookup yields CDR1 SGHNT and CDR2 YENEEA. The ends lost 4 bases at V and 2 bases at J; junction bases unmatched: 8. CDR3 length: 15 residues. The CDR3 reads CASSSHDRDPYEQYF. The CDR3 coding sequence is TGTGCCAGCAGCTCCCACGACAGGGATCCCTACGAGCAGTACTTC.

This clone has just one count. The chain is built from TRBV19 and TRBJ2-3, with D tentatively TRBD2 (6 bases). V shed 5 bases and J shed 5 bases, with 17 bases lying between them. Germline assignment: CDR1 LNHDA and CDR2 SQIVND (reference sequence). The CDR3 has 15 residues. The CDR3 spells CASSAEEGREDTQYF. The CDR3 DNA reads TGTGCCAGTAGTGCCGAGGAGGGCCGGGAAGATACGCAGTATTTT.

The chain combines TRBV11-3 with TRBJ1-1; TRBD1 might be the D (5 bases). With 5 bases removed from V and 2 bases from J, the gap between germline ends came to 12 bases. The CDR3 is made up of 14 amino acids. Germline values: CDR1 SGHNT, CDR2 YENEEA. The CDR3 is CASSLAGGNTEAFF. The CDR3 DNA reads TGTGCCAGCAGCCTCGCCGGGGGAAACACTGAAGCTTTCTTT.

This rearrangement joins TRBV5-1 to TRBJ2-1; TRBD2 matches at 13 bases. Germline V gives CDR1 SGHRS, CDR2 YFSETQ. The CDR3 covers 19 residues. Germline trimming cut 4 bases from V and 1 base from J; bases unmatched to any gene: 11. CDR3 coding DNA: TGCGCCAGCAGCGGGACCGGGACTAGCGGGGCGTTATCCTACAATGAGCAGTTCTTC. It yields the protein CASSGTGTSGALSYNEQFF.

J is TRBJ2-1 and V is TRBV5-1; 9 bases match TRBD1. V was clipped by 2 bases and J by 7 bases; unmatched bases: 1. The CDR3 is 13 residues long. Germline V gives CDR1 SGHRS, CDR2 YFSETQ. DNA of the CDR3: TGCGCCAGCAGCTTCGGACAGGGGAATGAGCAGTTCTTC. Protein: CASSFGQGNEQFF.

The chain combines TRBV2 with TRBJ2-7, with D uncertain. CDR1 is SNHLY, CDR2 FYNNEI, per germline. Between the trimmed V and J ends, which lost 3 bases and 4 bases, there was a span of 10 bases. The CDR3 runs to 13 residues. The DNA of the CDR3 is TGTGCCAGCAGTGATGGCAGAACGTACGAGCAGTACTTC. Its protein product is CASSDGRTYEQYF.

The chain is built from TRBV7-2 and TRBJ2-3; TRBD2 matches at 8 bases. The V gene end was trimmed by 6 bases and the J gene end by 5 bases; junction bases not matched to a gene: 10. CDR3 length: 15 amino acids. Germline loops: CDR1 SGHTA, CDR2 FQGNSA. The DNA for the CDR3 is TGTGCCAGCAGGCCGACTAGCGCCTGGGGAGATACGCAGTATTTT. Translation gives CASRPTSAWGDTQYF.

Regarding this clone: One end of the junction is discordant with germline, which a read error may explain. This CDR3 is CTWSAQGIQAFF. The CDR3 DNA reads as TGTACCTGGAGTGCGCAGGGAATTCAAGCTTTCTTT. The chain employs TRBV30 and TRBJ1-1; possibly TRBD1 for D (5 bases). Germline V gene data show CDR1 as GTSNPN and CDR2 as SVGIG (reference sequence). The CDR3 covers 12 residues.

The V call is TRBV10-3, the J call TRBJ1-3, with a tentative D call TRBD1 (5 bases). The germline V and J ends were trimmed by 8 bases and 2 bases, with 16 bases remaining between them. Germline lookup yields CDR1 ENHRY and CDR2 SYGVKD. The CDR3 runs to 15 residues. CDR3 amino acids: CAIRAGGGTGNTIYF. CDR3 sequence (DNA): TGTGCCATCCGGGCGGGTGGGGGGACTGGAAACACCATATATTTT.

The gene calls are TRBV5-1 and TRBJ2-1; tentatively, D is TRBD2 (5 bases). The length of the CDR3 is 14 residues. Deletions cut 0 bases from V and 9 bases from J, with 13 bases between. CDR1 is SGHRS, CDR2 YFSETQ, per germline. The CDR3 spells CASSLEARGSEQFF. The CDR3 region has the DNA TGCGCCAGCAGCTTGGAAGCGCGAGGGAGTGAGCAGTTCTTC.

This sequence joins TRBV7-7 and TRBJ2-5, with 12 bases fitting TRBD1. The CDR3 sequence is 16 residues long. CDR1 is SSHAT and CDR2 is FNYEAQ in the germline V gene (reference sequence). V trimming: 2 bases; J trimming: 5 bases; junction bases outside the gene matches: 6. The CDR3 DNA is TGTGCCAGCAGCTTACTAGGGACAGGGGGCCTGGAGACCCAGTACTTC. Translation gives CASSLLGTGGLETQYF.

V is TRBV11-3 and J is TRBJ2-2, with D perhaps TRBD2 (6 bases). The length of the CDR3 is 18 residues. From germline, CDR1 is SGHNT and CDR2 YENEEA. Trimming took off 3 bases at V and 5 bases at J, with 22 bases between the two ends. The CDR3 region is CASSFGQPGTRTTGELFF. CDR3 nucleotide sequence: TGTGCCAGCAGCTTTGGCCAGCCCGGGACTCGGACGACCGGGGAGCTGTTTTTT.

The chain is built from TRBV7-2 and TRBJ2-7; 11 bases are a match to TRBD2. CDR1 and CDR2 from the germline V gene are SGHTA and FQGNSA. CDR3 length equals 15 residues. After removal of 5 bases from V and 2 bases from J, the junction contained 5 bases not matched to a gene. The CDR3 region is CASSTLAGGPYEQYF. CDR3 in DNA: TGTGCCAGCAGCACCCTAGCGGGGGGCCCCTACGAGCAGTACTTC.

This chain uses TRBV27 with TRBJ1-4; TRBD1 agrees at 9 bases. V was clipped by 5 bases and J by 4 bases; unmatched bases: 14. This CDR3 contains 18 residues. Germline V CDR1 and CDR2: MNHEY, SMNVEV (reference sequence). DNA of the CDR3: TGTGCCAGCAGTCTTCTCGGGACAGGGATGAGGGGTAATGAAAAACTGTTTTTT. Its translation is CASSLLGTGMRGNEKLFF.

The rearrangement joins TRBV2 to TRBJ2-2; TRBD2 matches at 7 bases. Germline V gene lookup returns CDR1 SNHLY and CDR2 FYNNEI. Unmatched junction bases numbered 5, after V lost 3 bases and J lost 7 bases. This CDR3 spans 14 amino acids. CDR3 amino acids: CASSEREYSGELFF. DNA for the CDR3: TGTGCCAGCAGTGAGCGGGAGTACAGCGGGGAGCTGTTTTTT.

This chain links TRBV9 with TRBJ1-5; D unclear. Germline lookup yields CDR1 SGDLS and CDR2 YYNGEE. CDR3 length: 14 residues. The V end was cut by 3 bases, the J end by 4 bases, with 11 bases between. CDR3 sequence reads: CASSGRKENQPQHF. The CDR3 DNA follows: TGTGCCAGCAGCGGACGTAAGGAGAATCAGCCCCAGCATTTT.

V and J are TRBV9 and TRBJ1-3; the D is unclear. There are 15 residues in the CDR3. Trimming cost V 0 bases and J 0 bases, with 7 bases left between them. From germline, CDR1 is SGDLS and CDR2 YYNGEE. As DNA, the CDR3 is TGTGCCAGCAGCGTAGAACAAGACTCTGGAAACACCATATATTTT. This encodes CASSVEQDSGNTIYF.

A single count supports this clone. As DNA, the CDR3 is TGTGCCTGGAGTGTACTAGCCGTAGATACGCAGTATTTT. It is translated as CAWSVLAVDTQYF. The V call is TRBV30, the J call TRBJ2-3; TRBD2 might be the D (6 bases). CDR3 length equals 13 residues. Germline V gene lookup returns CDR1 GTSNPN and CDR2 SVGIG (reference sequence). V lost 0 bases and J 5 bases, leaving 9 bases between the germline ends. The variable domain in full, with the rest retrieved from reference TRBV30 and TRBJ2-3, is SQTIHQWPATLVQPVGSPLSLECTVEGTSNPNLYWYRQAAGRGLQLLFYSVGIGQISSEVPQNLSASRPQDRQFILSSKKLLLSDSGFYLCAWSVLAVDTQYFGPGTRLTVL.

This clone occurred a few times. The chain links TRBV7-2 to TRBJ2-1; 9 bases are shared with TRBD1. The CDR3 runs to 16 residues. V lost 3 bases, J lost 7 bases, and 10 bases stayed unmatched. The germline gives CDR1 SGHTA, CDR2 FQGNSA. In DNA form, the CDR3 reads TGTGCCAGCAGCTTCACCTCCGGGACAGGGACTAATGAGCAGTTCTTC. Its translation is CASSFTSGTGTNEQFF.

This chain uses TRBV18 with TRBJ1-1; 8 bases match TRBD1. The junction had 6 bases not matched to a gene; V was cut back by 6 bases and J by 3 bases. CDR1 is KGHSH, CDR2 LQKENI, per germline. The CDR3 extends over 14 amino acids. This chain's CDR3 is CASSATGGDTEAFF. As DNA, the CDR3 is TGTGCCAGCTCGGCCACAGGGGGTGACACTGAAGCTTTCTTT.